What follows is one T cell receptor (beta chain) and its context. At sampling all donors were nominally healthy, likely with unrecorded immune exposures. This specimen comes from a study of cytomegalovirus exposure and HLA in healthy donors. The PCR employed 60 Vbeta primers together with 13 Jbeta primers. TCRdb's copy holds only in-frame clones and misses some; the assay was immunoSEQ multiplex PCR. This sample has some 160,000 clones; 60% to 85% occur once, and the top ten carry roughly 1.5%. With V trimmed by 5 bases and J by 1 base, 2 bases remained unmatched. Per germline, CDR1 SEHNR and CDR2 FQNEAQ (reference sequence). The length of the CDR3 is 14 residues.

The chain recombines TRBV7-9 with TRBJ1-1, with 9 bases matching TRBD1. The origin of this receptor is a woman in her 30s in good health and CMV-seronegative. Sequencing input: PBMCs. The CDR3 protein is CASSRDRANTEAFF. The DNA of the CDR3 is TGTGCCAGCAGCCGGGACAGGGCGAACACTGAAGCTTTCTTT.